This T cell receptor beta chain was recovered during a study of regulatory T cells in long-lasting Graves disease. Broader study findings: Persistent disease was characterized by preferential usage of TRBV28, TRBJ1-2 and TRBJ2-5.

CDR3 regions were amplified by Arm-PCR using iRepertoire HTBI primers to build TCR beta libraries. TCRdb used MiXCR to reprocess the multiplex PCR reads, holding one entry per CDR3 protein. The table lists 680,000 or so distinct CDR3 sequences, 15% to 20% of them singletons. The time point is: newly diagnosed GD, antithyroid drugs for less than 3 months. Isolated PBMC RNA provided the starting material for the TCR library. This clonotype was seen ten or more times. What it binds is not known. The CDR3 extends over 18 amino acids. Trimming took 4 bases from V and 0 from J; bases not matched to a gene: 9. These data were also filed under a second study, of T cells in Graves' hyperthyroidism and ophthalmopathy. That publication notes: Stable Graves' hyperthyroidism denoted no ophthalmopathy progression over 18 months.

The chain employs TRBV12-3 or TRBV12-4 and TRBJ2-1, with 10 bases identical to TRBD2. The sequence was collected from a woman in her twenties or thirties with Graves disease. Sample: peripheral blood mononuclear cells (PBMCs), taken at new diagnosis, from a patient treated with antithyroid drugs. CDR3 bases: TGTGCCAGCAGTTCGTGGGGTAGCGGGGGGAGCTCCTACAATGAGCAGTTCTTC. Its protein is CASSSWGSGGSSYNEQFF.